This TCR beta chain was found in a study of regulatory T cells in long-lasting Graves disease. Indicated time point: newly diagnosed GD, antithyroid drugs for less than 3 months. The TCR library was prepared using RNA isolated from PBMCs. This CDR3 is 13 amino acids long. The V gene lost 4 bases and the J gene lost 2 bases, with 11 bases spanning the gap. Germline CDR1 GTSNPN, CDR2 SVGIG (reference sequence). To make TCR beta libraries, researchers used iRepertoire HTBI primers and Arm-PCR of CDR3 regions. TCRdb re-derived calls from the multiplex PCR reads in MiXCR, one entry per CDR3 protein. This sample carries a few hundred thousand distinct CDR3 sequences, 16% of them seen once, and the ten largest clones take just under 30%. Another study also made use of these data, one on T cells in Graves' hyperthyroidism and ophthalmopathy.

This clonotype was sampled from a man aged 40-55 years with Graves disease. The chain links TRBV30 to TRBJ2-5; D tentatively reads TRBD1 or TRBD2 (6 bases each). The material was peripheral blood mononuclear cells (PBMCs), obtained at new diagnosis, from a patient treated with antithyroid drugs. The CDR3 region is CAWNPGAQETQYF. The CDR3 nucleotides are TGTGCCTGGAATCCGGGGGCGCAAGAGACCCAGTACTTC.